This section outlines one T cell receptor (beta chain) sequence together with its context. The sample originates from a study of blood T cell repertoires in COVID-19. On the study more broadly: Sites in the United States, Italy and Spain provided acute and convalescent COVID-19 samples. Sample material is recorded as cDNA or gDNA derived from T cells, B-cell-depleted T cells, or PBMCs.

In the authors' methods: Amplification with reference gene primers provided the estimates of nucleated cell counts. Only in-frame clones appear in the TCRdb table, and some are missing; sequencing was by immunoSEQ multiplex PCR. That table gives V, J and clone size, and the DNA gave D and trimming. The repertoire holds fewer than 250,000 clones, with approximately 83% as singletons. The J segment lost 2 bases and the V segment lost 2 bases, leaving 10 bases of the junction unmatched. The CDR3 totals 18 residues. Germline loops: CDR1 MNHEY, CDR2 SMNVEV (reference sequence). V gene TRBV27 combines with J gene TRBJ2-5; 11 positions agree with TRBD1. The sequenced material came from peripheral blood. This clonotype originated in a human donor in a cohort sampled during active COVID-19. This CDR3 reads CASSLTGTGGTSQETQYF. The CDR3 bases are TGTGCCAGCAGTTTAACCGGGACAGGGGGAACATCACAAGAGACCCAGTACTTC.